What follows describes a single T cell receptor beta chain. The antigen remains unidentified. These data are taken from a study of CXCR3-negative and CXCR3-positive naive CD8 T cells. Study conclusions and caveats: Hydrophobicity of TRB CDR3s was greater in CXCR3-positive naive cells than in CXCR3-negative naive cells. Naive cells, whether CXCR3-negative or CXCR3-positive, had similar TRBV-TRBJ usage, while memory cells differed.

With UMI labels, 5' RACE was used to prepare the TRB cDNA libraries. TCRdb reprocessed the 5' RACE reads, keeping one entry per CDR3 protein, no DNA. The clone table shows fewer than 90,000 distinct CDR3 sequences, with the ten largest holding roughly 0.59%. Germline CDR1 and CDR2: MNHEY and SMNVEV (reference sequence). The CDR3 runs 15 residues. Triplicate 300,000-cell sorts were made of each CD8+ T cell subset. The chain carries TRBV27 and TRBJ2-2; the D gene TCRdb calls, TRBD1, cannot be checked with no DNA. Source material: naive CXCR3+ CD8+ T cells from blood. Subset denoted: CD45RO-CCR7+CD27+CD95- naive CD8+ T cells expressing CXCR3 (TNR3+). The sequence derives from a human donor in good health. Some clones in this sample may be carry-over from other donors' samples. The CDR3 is CASRLAGAPTGELFF.